One sample yielded the 30 T cell receptor beta chains listed below, sequenced in a study of cytomegalovirus exposure and HLA in healthy donors. PCR primers comprised 60 Vbeta and 13 Jbeta primers. Generated by immunoSEQ multiplex PCR, the TCRdb table keeps only in-frame clones and is missing some. In the table there are approximately 100,000 clones, roughly 73% of which are singletons. The sequenced sample consisted of PBMCs. These receptors were taken from a man aged 40-50 years in good health and CMV-seronegative.

This sequence joins TRBV19 and TRBJ2-3; 12 nucleotides align to TRBD2. Germline trimming cut 1 base from V and 5 bases from J; bases unmatched to any gene: 4. Germline CDR1 and CDR2: LNHDA and SQIVND (reference sequence). The CDR3 has 16 residues. The CDR3 here is CASSIGLAGGQDTQYF. The CDR3 nucleotides read TGTGCCAGTAGTATAGGGCTAGCGGGGGGGCAAGATACGCAGTATTTT.

The chain carries TRBV5-6 and TRBJ2-1; 8 bases map to TRBD1. CDR1 is SGHDT, CDR2 YYEEEE, per germline. V dropped 3 bases and J dropped 1; count of bases not matched to a gene: 6. The CDR3 runs 16 residues. The CDR3 DNA reads as TGTGCCAGCAGCTCGCGGACAGGGAGTTCCTACAATGAGCAGTTCTTC. Protein sequence: CASSSRTGSSYNEQFF. Full variable domain (rest looked up from reference TRBV5-6 and TRBJ2-1): DAGVTQSPTHLIKTRGQQVTLRCSPKSGHDTVSWYQQALGQGPQFIFQYYEEEERQRGNFPDRFSGHQFPNYSSELNVNALLLGDSALYLCASSSRTGSSYNEQFFGPGTRLTVL.

The chain has TRBV4-2 and TRBJ2-3; 10 bases are a match to TRBD1. Germline V CDR1 and CDR2: LGHNA, YNFKEQ. The CDR3 loop spans 16 amino acids. With 4 bases clipped from V and 1 base from J, the junction kept 5 bases outside the gene matches. CDR3 in amino acids: CASSLPGTGGTDTQYF. CDR3 DNA sequence: TGTGCCAGCAGCCTGCCGGGGACAGGGGGCACAGATACGCAGTATTTT.

The CDR3 DNA is TGTGCCAGTGGCGGGGGGACGACTAGCACAGATACGCAGTATTTT. Protein product: CASGGGTTSTDTQYF. V is TRBV28 and J is TRBJ2-3; 8 bases align to TRBD2. Germline V gives CDR1 MDHEN, CDR2 SYDVKM. V lost 9 bases and J lost 0; bases outside the gene matches: 8. This CDR3 comprises 15 residues.

The rearrangement joins TRBV10-1 to TRBJ1-2, with TRBD1 matching 9 bases. The CDR3 sequence is 15 residues long. Per germline, CDR1 WNHNN and CDR2 SYGVQD (reference sequence). The V and J ends lost 8 bases and 1 base, in that order; junction bases with no gene match: 8. CDR3 in amino acids: CASQGQGGVNYGYTF. CDR3 coding DNA: TGCGCCAGCCAGGGACAGGGCGGGGTTAACTATGGCTACACCTTC.

The gene calls are TRBV5-1 and TRBJ2-3, with D perhaps matching TRBD1 (5 bases). Germline CDR1 is SGHRS and CDR2 is YFSETQ. Trimming left V 0 bases short and J 4 bases short, with 12 bases between. The CDR3 is 15 residues long. The CDR3 DNA follows: TGCGCCAGCAGCTTGGGGGGCCTAGGTGCAGATACGCAGTATTTT. Its protein product is CASSLGGLGADTQYF. The full variable domain, its missing parts supplied by reference TRBV5-1 and TRBJ2-3, is KAGVTQTPRYLIKTRGQQVTLSCSPISGHRSVSWYQQTPGQGLQFLFEYFSETQRNKGNFPGRFSGRQFSNSRSEMNVSTLELGDSALYLCASSLGGLGADTQYFGPGTRLTVL.

This clone was seen once. V and J are TRBV18 and TRBJ2-7, with TRBD1 matching 9 bases. V lost 5 bases and J lost 3; bases outside the gene matches: 5. There are 14 residues in the CDR3. Per germline, CDR1 KGHSH and CDR2 LQKENI. CDR3 nucleotides: TGTGCCAGCTCAGACGGGACAGGGATCTACGAGCAGTACTTC. Protein product: CASSDGTGIYEQYF.

The V gene is TRBV4-2, the J gene TRBJ2-5, with TRBD2 matching 11 bases. CDR3 length equals 16 residues. Germline CDR1 is LGHNA and CDR2 is YNFKEQ. J lost 2 bases, V lost 3 bases, and 5 bases had no gene match. Here the CDR3 DNA reads TGTGCCAGCAGCCATTTACTAGCGGGGGTACAAGAGACCCAGTACTTC. Its translation: CASSHLLAGVQETQYF.

A note on this clone: The junction and the germline gene differ at one end; a read error may be behind it. V usage is TRBV12-5 and J usage is TRBJ1-1; 8 bases agree with TRBD1. CDR1 LGHNT and CDR2 FRNRAP come from the germline V gene. There are 13 residues in the CDR3. CDR3 amino acids: CTSSPDRVTEAFF. Written as DNA, the CDR3 is TGTACTAGTTCTCCGGACAGGGTCACTGAAGCTTTCTTT.

This clone appeared once. The gene calls are TRBV7-7 and TRBJ2-3, with D possibly being TRBD2 (5 bases). V lost 10 bases and J lost 8, with 19 bases in between. Per the germline V gene, CDR1 is SSHAT and CDR2 is FNYEAQ (reference sequence). The CDR3 spans 13 residues. The CDR3 loop reads CATGREGDGTQYF. The CDR3 DNA follows: TGTGCCACCGGTCGCGAGGGTGACGGTACGCAGTATTTT.

The chain recombines TRBV6-1 with TRBJ1-5; 7 nucleotides align to TRBD1. Germline-derived CDR1 and CDR2 are MNHNS and SASEGT. CDR3 size: 14 residues. V lost 6 bases to trimming and J lost 4 bases; unmatched junction nucleotides: 6. The CDR3 DNA reads TGTGCCAGCAGACCCGGGACAGTAAATCAGCCCCAGCATTTT. It translates to CASRPGTVNQPQHF.

This rearrangement joins TRBV9 to TRBJ1-1, with D possibly TRBD1 on 5 matching bases. V lost 2 bases and J lost 5, with 13 bases in between. The CDR3 totals 14 residues. CDR1 and CDR2 from the germline V gene are SGDLS and YYNGEE. CDR3 DNA: TGTGCCAGCAGCGTCGGCAGGGCCGAGACTGAAGCTTTCTTT. Amino acid sequence: CASSVGRAETEAFF.

The rearrangement uses TRBV7-9 and TRBJ2-5, with a weak D call TRBD2 (5 bases). Deletions cut 4 bases from V and 5 bases from J, with 14 bases between. The CDR3 runs 14 residues. The germline V gene encodes CDR1 SEHNR and CDR2 FQNEAQ (reference sequence). CDR3 in amino acids: CASSSSSKRETQYF. The CDR3 nucleotides read TGTGCCAGCAGCTCTAGCTCGAAAAGGGAGACCCAGTACTTC.

The chain carries TRBV2 and TRBJ2-5; D is uncertain. V was pared by 2 bases and J by 4 bases, with 11 bases between. The germline CDR1 and CDR2 sequences are SNHLY and FYNNEI. The CDR3 totals 14 residues. The CDR3 sequence is CASSEQTTGETQYF. In nucleotides, the CDR3 is TGTGCCAGCAGTGAACAAACGACGGGAGAGACCCAGTACTTC.

The rearrangement links TRBV4-1 to TRBJ2-5, with 10 bases matching TRBD1. The germline CDR1 and CDR2 sequences are MGHRA and YSYEKL. The CDR3 extends over 14 amino acids. The V segment lost 2 bases and the J segment 4 bases; nucleotides outside the gene matches: 1. Here the CDR3 DNA reads TGCGCCAGCAGCCAAAGACAGGGGGCAGAGACCCAGTACTTC. Amino acid sequence: CASSQRQGAETQYF.

This chain uses TRBV11-3 with TRBJ2-1; D is perhaps TRBD2 (5 bases). The CDR3 contains 13 residues. V shed 5 bases and J shed 5 bases, with 10 bases lying between them. The germline V gene encodes CDR1 SGHNT and CDR2 YENEEA. The CDR3 DNA reads as TGTGCCAGCAGCCTCGAGAGGGACAATGAGCAGTTCTTC. Translating gives CASSLERDNEQFF.

The J gene is TRBJ2-7, the V gene TRBV5-1, with 8 nucleotides matching TRBD1. V lost 7 bases to trimming and J lost 1 base; unmatched junction nucleotides: 4. This CDR3 is built from 13 residues. Germline values: CDR1 SGHRS, CDR2 YFSETQ. The chain's CDR3 is CASGGQESYEQYF. Here the CDR3 DNA reads TGCGCCAGCGGGGGACAGGAATCCTACGAGCAGTACTTC.

The chain uses TRBV23-1 and TRBJ1-5; tentatively, D is TRBD1 (6 bases). TRBV23-1 is an ORF, and what it does is uncertain. The CDR3 runs to 17 residues. Trimming left V 3 bases short and J 4 bases short, with 19 bases between. The CDR3 bases are TGCGCCAGCAGTCAGGGGGCCCGCCCAGGGTATAATCAGCCCCAGCATTTT. Translating gives CASSQGARPGYNQPQHF.

The chain recombines TRBV5-1 with TRBJ2-7; weak D call: TRBD1 (5 bases). The germline V and J ends were trimmed by 2 bases and 0 bases, with 9 bases remaining between them. From germline, CDR1 is SGHRS and CDR2 YFSETQ. This CDR3 spans 14 amino acids. The CDR3 sequence is CASSFQGLSYEQYF. In nucleotides, the CDR3 is TGCGCCAGCAGCTTCCAGGGTCTCTCCTACGAGCAGTACTTC. The full variable domain, its missing parts supplied by reference TRBV5-1 and TRBJ2-7, is KAGVTQTPRYLIKTRGQQVTLSCSPISGHRSVSWYQQTPGQGLQFLFEYFSETQRNKGNFPGRFSGRQFSNSRSEMNVSTLELGDSALYLCASSFQGLSYEQYFGPGTRLTVT.

The V and J genes are TRBV5-4 and TRBJ2-1; 8 nucleotides line up with TRBD2. V trimming: 6 bases; J trimming: 6 bases; junction bases outside the gene matches: 14. This CDR3 is built from 16 residues. Germline assignment: CDR1 SGHNT and CDR2 YYREEE (reference sequence). The CDR3 is CASTTAGGPASNEQFF. The CDR3 region has the DNA TGTGCCAGCACAACCGCGGGGGGCCCGGCGAGCAATGAGCAGTTCTTC.

This rearrangement joins TRBV7-3 to TRBJ2-1, with D maybe TRBD2 (6 bases). The CDR3 spans 15 residues. V lost 5 bases and J lost 3, with 14 bases in between. Looked up from germline, CDR1 is SGHTA and CDR2 is FQGTGA. The chain's CDR3 is CASSTTRGLYNEQFF. The CDR3 DNA reads TGTGCCAGCAGCACCACTAGGGGACTCTACAATGAGCAGTTCTTC.

This clone was detected a few times. The CDR3 region is CASSPPPIATGRGTEAFF. CDR3 nucleotides: TGCGCCAGCAGCCCGCCTCCAATCGCAACAGGGAGGGGGACTGAAGCTTTCTTT. The chain combines TRBV4-1 with TRBJ1-1, with D possibly being TRBD1 (6 bases). This CDR3 region has 18 residues. Deletions cut 4 bases from V and 5 bases from J, with 26 bases between. Germline loops: CDR1 MGHRA, CDR2 YSYEKL.

The chain recombines TRBV10-1 with TRBJ2-1; a weak D match, TRBD2 (6 bases). The CDR3 is 14 residues long. V was trimmed by 5 bases and J by 9 bases, leaving 17 bases between them. CDR1 and CDR2 (germline): WNHNN, SYGVQD (reference sequence). The CDR3 bases are TGCGCCAGCAGTAGCCGGGAGCGACGTGGTGAGCAGTTCTTC. This codes for CASSSRERRGEQFF.

V and J are TRBV9 and TRBJ1-6; possible D gene TRBD1, 5 bases. V lost 0 bases, J lost 2 bases, and 9 bases lay in between. The CDR3 is made up of 16 amino acids. Germline-derived CDR1 and CDR2 are SGDLS and YYNGEE. DNA of the CDR3: TGTGCCAGCAGCGTAGGGGCGACAGCCTATAATTCACCCCTCCACTTT. Translation: CASSVGATAYNSPLHF.

The count of this clone is one. The chain uses TRBV6-6 and TRBJ1-4; TRBD1 might be the D (5 bases). With 6 bases removed from V and 8 bases from J, the gap between germline ends came to 16 bases. Germline V gives CDR1 MNHNY, CDR2 SVGAGI (reference sequence). The length of the CDR3 is 14 residues. The CDR3 spells CASRETGRGEKLFF. In DNA form, the CDR3 reads TGTGCCAGCAGGGAGACCGGCCGGGGGGAAAAACTGTTTTTT.

V and J are TRBV29-1 and TRBJ1-2; tentatively, D is TRBD1 (6 bases). The V end was cut by 7 bases, the J end by 0 bases, with 9 bases between. Germline V gene lookup returns CDR1 SQVTM and CDR2 ANQGSEA. The CDR3 has 12 amino acids. The CDR3 coding sequence is TGCAGCGGAGGGGGAGCTAACTATGGCTACACCTTC. Amino acid sequence: CSGGGANYGYTF.

The chain links TRBV7-2 to TRBJ2-1; TRBD2 aligns across 8 bases. From germline, CDR1 is SGHTA and CDR2 FQGNSA. This CDR3 spans 15 amino acids. Unmatched junction bases numbered 7, after V lost 3 bases and J lost 6 bases. The CDR3 sequence is CASSFSGGLGNEQFF. The CDR3 DNA reads TGTGCCAGCAGCTTTTCGGGGGGGCTGGGCAATGAGCAGTTCTTC. Looking up the rest from reference TRBV7-2 and TRBJ2-1 gives the full variable domain: GAGVSQSPSNKVTEKGKDVELRCDPISGHTALYWYRQSLGQGLEFLIYFQGNSAPDKSGLPSDRFSAERTGGSVSTLTIQRTQQEDSAVYLCASSFSGGLGNEQFFGPGTRLTVL.

This clone was detected a few times. V and J are TRBV11-2 and TRBJ2-1, with TRBD2 matching over 11 bases. Looked up from germline, CDR1 is SGHAT and CDR2 is FQNNGV. V shed 2 bases and J 13 bases; nucleotides not matched to a gene: 7. This CDR3 contains 14 residues. CDR3 sequence: CASSLSLAGGQQFF. For the CDR3, the DNA is TGTGCCAGCAGCTTATCTCTAGCGGGGGGACAACAGTTCTTC.

V gene TRBV7-2 combines with J gene TRBJ2-3, with D hard to call. Germline CDR1 reads SGHTA; CDR2 reads FQGNSA. The V gene lost 3 bases and the J gene lost 10 bases, with 8 bases spanning the gap. The CDR3 is made up of 11 amino acids. CDR3 DNA sequence: TGTGCCAGCAGCTTGTCGGGTCCGCAGTATTTT. It is translated as CASSLSGPQYF.

This clone has a handful of counts. The chain uses TRBV13 and TRBJ1-2; possible D gene TRBD1, 6 bases. Germline V lookup: CDR1 PRHDT, CDR2 FYEKMQ (reference sequence). V lost 6 bases and J 4 bases, leaving 12 bases between the germline ends. The CDR3 totals 13 residues. The CDR3 here is CASSRRGSYGYTF. The CDR3 nucleotides read TGTGCCAGCAGTCGCAGGGGTTCCTATGGCTACACCTTC.